A selection of T cell receptor beta chains follows, all from one sample in a study of T-cell reconstitution after alpha-beta-depleted transplantation in children. One entry per CDR3 protein results from TCRdb running MiXCR on the PCR reads. This sample has a few hundred thousand distinct CDR3 sequences, with about a fifth found just once. Source: PBMCs from the stem cell graft donor, taken from the stem cell graft. The origin of the receptors is a human donor who donated a stem cell graft to a child with acute myeloid leukemia. The CDR3 runs from the conserved cysteine through the conserved F or W. D genes are given only for firm matches. Clone size is stated in some rows and not others, as once, few, many or a class when expanded.

v_gene: TRBV6-4
d_gene: TRBD1
j_gene: TRBJ1-1
abundance: many
CDR3aa: CASSHDRENTEAFF
CDR3nt: TGTGCCAGCAGCCACGACAGGGAGAACACTGAAGCTTTCTTT

v_gene: TRBV28
d_gene: -
j_gene: TRBJ2-1
abundance: few
CDR3aa: CASIGGASDEQFF
CDR3nt: TGTGCCAGCATTGGGGGGGCTAGCGATGAGCAGTTCTTC

v_gene: TRBV12-3/TRBV12-4
d_gene: -
j_gene: TRBJ1-5
abundance: -
CDR3aa: CASGPFSDQPQHF
CDR3nt: TGTGCCAGCGGACCCTTTAGTGATCAGCCCCAGCATTTT

v_gene: TRBV9
d_gene: -
j_gene: TRBJ2-1
abundance: -
CDR3aa: CASSVGDYSYNEQFF
CDR3nt: TGTGCCAGCAGCGTTGGTGATTACTCCTACAATGAGCAGTTCTTC

v_gene: TRBV29-1
d_gene: -
j_gene: TRBJ2-5
abundance: many
CDR3aa: CSVDGVDTSETQYF
CDR3nt: TGCAGCGTTGATGGGGTGGACACATCAGAGACCCAGTACTTC

v_gene: TRBV5-1
d_gene: -
j_gene: TRBJ2-5
abundance: few
CDR3aa: CASSPNLSQETQYF
CDR3nt: TGCGCCAGCAGCCCCAACCTCAGTCAAGAGACCCAGTACTTC

v_gene: TRBV7-2
d_gene: TRBD2
j_gene: TRBJ2-1
abundance: many
CDR3aa: CASSFGLAGGYEQFF
CDR3nt: TGTGCCAGCAGCTTCGGACTAGCGGGAGGCTATGAGCAGTTCTTC

v_gene: TRBV6-1
d_gene: TRBD2
j_gene: TRBJ2-5
abundance: -
CDR3aa: CASRRLGLAGEETQYF
CDR3nt: TGTGCCAGCAGGCGACTCGGACTAGCGGGTGAAGAGACCCAGTACTTC

v_gene: TRBV10-1
d_gene: -
j_gene: TRBJ1-1
abundance: -
CDR3aa: CASSRQVEGTEAFF
CDR3nt: TGCGCCAGCAGTCGGCAGGTCGAAGGCACTGAAGCTTTCTTT

v_gene: TRBV5-1
d_gene: -
j_gene: TRBJ2-7
abundance: -
CDR3aa: CASSPRSVDSYEQYF
CDR3nt: TGCGCCAGCAGCCCCCGAAGTGTGGATTCCTACGAGCAGTACTTC

v_gene: TRBV28
d_gene: -
j_gene: TRBJ2-4
abundance: -
CDR3aa: CASSLQGPIQYF
CDR3nt: TGTGCCAGCAGTTTACAGGGGCCCATTCAGTACTTC

v_gene: TRBV10-3
d_gene: -
j_gene: TRBJ2-2
abundance: -
CDR3aa: CAISSRDMGNTGELFF
CDR3nt: TGTGCCATCAGTTCCCGGGACATGGGAAACACCGGGGAGCTGTTTTTT

v_gene: TRBV24-1
d_gene: TRBD2
j_gene: TRBJ2-1
abundance: many
CDR3aa: CATSDLASGSSNEQFF
CDR3nt: TGTGCCACCAGTGATTTGGCTAGCGGGAGTAGCAATGAGCAGTTCTTC

v_gene: TRBV14
d_gene: -
j_gene: TRBJ1-1
abundance: -
CDR3aa: CASSQAVTEAFF
CDR3nt: TGTGCCAGCAGCCAAGCTGTCACTGAAGCTTTCTTT

v_gene: TRBV10-3
d_gene: -
j_gene: TRBJ1-2
abundance: -
CDR3aa: CGISDPRGAVYGYTF
CDR3nt: TGTGGCATCAGTGACCCACGAGGGGCAGTTTATGGCTACACCTTC

v_gene: TRBV3-1
d_gene: -
j_gene: TRBJ2-1
abundance: -
CDR3aa: CASGPTSGSYNEQFF
CDR3nt: TGTGCCAGCGGCCCCACTTCGGGCTCCTACAATGAGCAGTTCTTC

v_gene: TRBV29-1
d_gene: -
j_gene: TRBJ2-7
abundance: many
CDR3aa: CSVEGFPKGGQYF
CDR3nt: TGCAGCGTTGAAGGCTTTCCAAAAGGTGGGCAGTACTTC

v_gene: TRBV10-1
d_gene: TRBD1
j_gene: TRBJ2-1
abundance: -
CDR3aa: CARGRDRSYNEQFF
CDR3nt: TGCGCCAGGGGCCGGGACAGGTCCTACAATGAGCAGTTCTTC

v_gene: TRBV5-1
d_gene: -
j_gene: TRBJ1-2
abundance: few
CDR3aa: CASSQDTSNYGYTF
CDR3nt: TGCGCCAGCAGCCAGGACACATCTAACTATGGCTACACCTTC

v_gene: TRBV20-1
d_gene: TRBD1
j_gene: TRBJ2-1
abundance: many
CDR3aa: CSARALGTGGYNEQFF
CDR3nt: TGCAGTGCTAGAGCTCTGGGGACAGGGGGATACAATGAGCAGTTCTTC

v_gene: TRBV29-1
d_gene: TRBD2
j_gene: TRBJ2-5
abundance: many
CDR3aa: CSALAGEQETQYF
CDR3nt: TGCAGCGCTCTAGCGGGAGAACAAGAGACCCAGTACTTC

v_gene: TRBV10-3
d_gene: -
j_gene: TRBJ2-7
abundance: many
CDR3aa: CAIRGSSSSYEQYF
CDR3nt: TGTGCCATCAGGGGTAGTTCAAGCTCCTACGAGCAGTACTTC

v_gene: TRBV9
d_gene: TRBD1
j_gene: TRBJ2-2
abundance: -
CDR3aa: CASNLQGAATGELFF
CDR3nt: TGTGCCAGCAACCTACAGGGGGCAGCCACCGGGGAGCTGTTTTTT

v_gene: TRBV4-3
d_gene: -
j_gene: TRBJ2-5
abundance: -
CDR3aa: CASSQSGRRETQYF
CDR3nt: TGCGCCAGCAGCCAATCCGGGCGCCGTGAGACCCAGTACTTC

v_gene: TRBV5-5
d_gene: -
j_gene: TRBJ2-3
abundance: -
CDR3aa: CASSFIGDTQYF
CDR3nt: TGTGCCAGCAGCTTCATCGGTGATACGCAGTATTTT

v_gene: TRBV24-1
d_gene: -
j_gene: TRBJ2-1
abundance: few
CDR3aa: CATSGRSYNEQFF
CDR3nt: TGTGCCACCAGTGGGCGCTCCTACAATGAGCAGTTCTTC

v_gene: TRBV4-1
d_gene: -
j_gene: TRBJ2-3
abundance: few
CDR3aa: CASSQESTTDTQYF
CDR3nt: TGCGCCAGCAGCCAAGAATCAACCACAGATACGCAGTATTTT

v_gene: TRBV9
d_gene: -
j_gene: TRBJ1-5
abundance: -
CDR3aa: CASSAPRRGGNQPQHF
CDR3nt: TGTGCCAGCAGCGCCCCGCGGCGGGGTGGCAATCAGCCCCAGCATTTT

v_gene: TRBV29-1
d_gene: TRBD1
j_gene: TRBJ2-2
abundance: few
CDR3aa: CSVEAPTGGNTGELFF
CDR3nt: TGCAGCGTTGAAGCTCCGACAGGGGGCAACACCGGGGAGCTGTTTTTT

v_gene: TRBV5-1
d_gene: -
j_gene: TRBJ1-2
abundance: -
CDR3aa: CASSQGSNYGYTF
CDR3nt: TGCGCCAGCAGCCAGGGGTCTAACTATGGCTACACCTTC

v_gene: TRBV7-9
d_gene: -
j_gene: TRBJ2-5
abundance: -
CDR3aa: CASSLVNVAELQETQYF
CDR3nt: TGTGCCAGCAGCTTAGTCAACGTGGCGGAGTTACAGGAGACCCAGTACTTC

v_gene: TRBV25-1
d_gene: -
j_gene: TRBJ2-3
abundance: -
CDR3aa: CASSEFGGDTQYF
CDR3nt: TGTGCCAGCAGTGAATTTGGGGGAGATACGCAGTATTTT

v_gene: TRBV5-1
d_gene: -
j_gene: TRBJ2-1
abundance: -
CDR3aa: CASSLVLDYNEQFF
CDR3nt: TGCGCCAGCAGCTTGGTCCTGGACTACAATGAGCAGTTCTTC

v_gene: TRBV30
d_gene: -
j_gene: TRBJ1-1
abundance: -
CDR3aa: CAWSRSNTEAFF
CDR3nt: TGTGCCTGGAGTCGGTCGAACACTGAAGCTTTCTTT

v_gene: TRBV4-3
d_gene: TRBD2
j_gene: TRBJ2-2
abundance: few
CDR3aa: CASSRRQGLAGRTGELFF
CDR3nt: TGCGCCAGCAGCCGTCGACAGGGACTAGCGGGACGCACCGGGGAGCTGTTTTTT

v_gene: TRBV12-3/TRBV12-4
d_gene: TRBD1
j_gene: TRBJ2-1
abundance: few
CDR3aa: CASSRTPGTVGEQFF
CDR3nt: TGTGCCAGCAGCCGAACGCCCGGGACAGTCGGTGAGCAGTTCTTC

v_gene: TRBV15
d_gene: -
j_gene: TRBJ2-2
abundance: few
CDR3aa: CATSRNINTGELFF
CDR3nt: TGTGCCACCAGCAGAAATATTAACACCGGGGAGCTGTTTTTT

v_gene: TRBV29-1
d_gene: TRBD1
j_gene: TRBJ2-1
abundance: many
CDR3aa: CSVGWQGADEQFF
CDR3nt: TGCAGCGTTGGGTGGCAGGGGGCAGATGAGCAGTTCTTC

v_gene: TRBV7-2
d_gene: -
j_gene: TRBJ2-7
abundance: -
CDR3aa: CASSGGSASSYEQYF
CDR3nt: TGTGCCAGCAGCGGGGGGAGTGCCAGCTCCTACGAGCAGTACTTC

v_gene: TRBV2
d_gene: TRBD2
j_gene: TRBJ2-7
abundance: few
CDR3aa: CASNLAGGNEQYF
CDR3nt: TGTGCCAGCAATCTAGCGGGAGGTAACGAGCAGTACTTC

v_gene: TRBV7-2
d_gene: -
j_gene: TRBJ2-1
abundance: few
CDR3aa: CASSHRRAGSYNEQFF
CDR3nt: TGTGCCAGCAGCCACAGGAGGGCGGGGTCCTACAATGAGCAGTTCTTC

v_gene: TRBV7-7
d_gene: TRBD2
j_gene: TRBJ2-3
abundance: once
CDR3aa: CASSLEASGRGGTDTQYF
CDR3nt: TGTGCCAGCAGCTTAGAAGCTAGCGGGAGAGGAGGCACAGATACGCAGTATTTT

v_gene: TRBV4-1
d_gene: TRBD1
j_gene: TRBJ1-1
abundance: -
CDR3aa: CASSQGDRGLTEAFF
CDR3nt: TGCGCCAGCAGCCAAGGGGACAGGGGCCTCACTGAAGCTTTCTTT

v_gene: TRBV5-5
d_gene: -
j_gene: TRBJ2-2
abundance: few
CDR3aa: CASSLGIDPTRLTGELFF
CDR3nt: TGTGCCAGCAGCTTGGGCATAGACCCGACTAGGCTCACCGGGGAGCTGTTTTTT

v_gene: TRBV6-1
d_gene: TRBD1
j_gene: TRBJ2-1
abundance: few
CDR3aa: CASSEMTGSRNEQFF
CDR3nt: TGTGCCAGCAGTGAAATGACAGGGTCAAGGAATGAGCAGTTCTTC

v_gene: TRBV6-5
d_gene: -
j_gene: TRBJ2-5
abundance: -
CDR3aa: CASSYSMGAEETQYF
CDR3nt: TGTGCCAGCAGTTACTCGATGGGGGCGGAGGAGACCCAGTACTTC

v_gene: TRBV28
d_gene: -
j_gene: TRBJ2-5
abundance: -
CDR3aa: CASRERETQYF
CDR3nt: TGTGCCAGCAGGGAAAGGGAGACCCAGTACTTC

v_gene: TRBV4-1
d_gene: -
j_gene: TRBJ2-3
abundance: -
CDR3aa: CASSQAPGSASTDTQYF
CDR3nt: TGCGCCAGCAGCCAAGCGCCGGGGAGCGCTAGCACAGATACGCAGTATTTT

v_gene: TRBV12-3/TRBV12-4
d_gene: -
j_gene: TRBJ2-4
abundance: many
CDR3aa: CAISGPGASPQYF
CDR3nt: TGTGCCATCAGCGGGCCCGGTGCAAGTCCTCAGTACTTC

v_gene: TRBV29-1
d_gene: -
j_gene: TRBJ2-7
abundance: many
CDR3aa: CSVVRSYEQYF
CDR3nt: TGCAGCGTTGTGAGATCCTACGAGCAGTACTTC